Described below is a single T cell receptor beta chain sequence and its context. Antigen specificity is unknown. This entry is derived from a study of cytomegalovirus exposure and HLA in healthy donors. Study-wide points: The study labeled 164 TCR beta chains cytomegalovirus-associated.

PCR amplification relied on 60 Vbeta primers (plus 13 Jbeta primers). The method was immunoSEQ multiplex PCR; TCRdb's version includes in-frame clones alone and lacks a portion of them. Of 150,000 to 160,000 clones in the sample, approximately 74% were seen once. Germline V lookup: CDR1 SGHTS, CDR2 YDEGEE. Trimming removed 7 bases from V and 6 bases from J, with 13 bases in between. This CDR3 contains 12 residues. Healthy bone marrow donors made up the cohort. The genes are TRBV5-8 and TRBJ1-1; D gene ambiguous. The sequence derives from a young man in good health and CMV-seronegative. The material sequenced was PBMCs. Here the CDR3 DNA reads TGTGCCAGCCGAGAATTCGGGGCTGAAGCTTTCTTT. It translates to CASREFGAEAFF.